The 10 T cell receptor beta chains reported below all come from one sample, sequenced in a study of T-cell reconstitution after alpha-beta-depleted transplantation in children. Preparation of the TCRbeta library was carried out with unique molecular identifiers. TCRdb called the PCR reads again in MiXCR, with one record for every CDR3 protein. The table includes around 700,000 distinct CDR3 sequences, around 13% detected once. The starting material was PBMCs, obtained before TCRalphabeta/CD19-depleted stem cell transplant. All receptors derive from a girl aged 2 to 10 with congenital amegakaryocytic thrombocytopenia, due to receive a stem cell transplant.

The J gene is TRBJ2-2, the V gene TRBV27, with 10 bases that match TRBD2. The CDR3 is made up of 15 amino acids. The germline V gene encodes CDR1 MNHEY and CDR2 SMNVEV (reference sequence). Trimming took 2 bases from V and 5 from J; bases not matched to a gene: 2. The CDR3 region has the DNA TGTGCCAGCAGTTTAACTAGCGGGAAAACCGGGGAGCTGTTTTTT. Its protein is CASSLTSGKTGELFF.

Remarks on this clonotype: A much more abundant neighbour one base away suggests this may be a read error. The chain has TRBV12-3 or TRBV12-4 and TRBJ2-7; 7 bases are a match to TRBD2. The CDR3 loop spans 12 amino acids. The CDR3 loop is CAISLLASEQYF. Here the CDR3 DNA reads TGTGCCATCAGTTTACTAGCGAGCGAGCAGTACTTC.

V gene TRBV5-1 combines with J gene TRBJ2-1; TRBD1 is a possible D gene (5 bases). V was shortened by 4 bases and J by 4 bases, with 12 bases between the two germline ends. The CDR3 contains 14 residues. CDR1 is SGHRS, CDR2 YFSETQ, per germline. For the CDR3, the DNA is TGCGCCAGCAGCGAGACAGCTTCTTACAATGAGCAGTTCTTC. Translating gives CASSETASYNEQFF.

This clonotype was recorded many times. This chain connects TRBV20-1 to TRBJ2-1; D is possibly TRBD2 (6 bases). This CDR3 region has 18 residues. Germline loops: CDR1 DFQATT, CDR2 SNEGSKA (reference sequence). The V end was cut by 5 bases, the J end by 7 bases, with 30 bases between. CDR3 nucleotides: TGCAGTGCTCCTCCCTCAGGAATAGCGGACGGTACGGAAAATGAGCAGTTCTTC. Its translation is CSAPPSGIADGTENEQFF.

This clonotype came up many times. V usage is TRBV12-3 or TRBV12-4 and J usage is TRBJ1-2; the D is unclear. CDR3 length equals 14 residues. The V end was cut by 5 bases, the J end by 1 base, with 11 bases between. The CDR3 DNA is TGTGCCAGCAGTCGCTCTAGGCTTAACTATGGCTACACCTTC. Protein product: CASSRSRLNYGYTF.

This clonotype was observed at least ten times. This chain joins TRBV6-2 or TRBV6-3 and TRBJ2-7; D might be TRBD2 (5 bases). Germline lookup yields CDR1 MNHEY and CDR2 SVGEGT. This CDR3 spans 14 amino acids. The V end was cut by 7 bases, the J end by 0 bases, with 13 bases between. The CDR3 spells CASKGVTSSYEQYF. The CDR3 DNA reads TGTGCCAGCAAGGGAGTCACCAGCTCCTACGAGCAGTACTTC.

The genes are TRBV5-1 and TRBJ2-5, with D perhaps matching TRBD2 (5 bases). Germline CDR1 reads SGHRS; CDR2 reads YFSETQ. V was clipped by 1 base and J by 2 bases, with 12 bases between them. This CDR3 has 15 amino acids. CDR3 sequence: CASSLFGNLQETQYF. CDR3 DNA sequence: TGCGCCAGCAGCTTGTTCGGGAATTTACAAGAGACCCAGTACTTC.

Only a few counts were recorded for this clonotype. The chain carries TRBV7-8 and TRBJ2-1; D not resolved. The V gene lost 1 base and the J gene lost 10 bases, with 11 bases spanning the gap. The CDR3 is 13 residues long. Per germline, CDR1 SGHVS and CDR2 FQNEAQ. CDR3: CASSLGRVTEQFF. In DNA, the CDR3 is TGTGCCAGCAGCTTAGGAAGGGTCACAGAGCAGTTCTTC.

The chain is built from TRBV20-1 and TRBJ1-1; no clear D. The ends were cut back, 1 base at V and 3 bases at J, with 12 bases in the middle. Germline V gives CDR1 DFQATT, CDR2 SNEGSKA (reference sequence). The length of the CDR3 is 14 residues. This chain's CDR3 is CSARVMRAYTEAFF. CDR3 nucleotide sequence: TGCAGTGCTAGAGTAATGAGGGCATACACTGAAGCTTTCTTT.

This clonotype was seen many times. V and J are TRBV29-1 and TRBJ2-7; no clear D. Trimming removed 4 bases from V and 0 bases from J, with 13 bases in between. Per germline, CDR1 SQVTM and CDR2 ANQGSEA. This CDR3 spans 14 amino acids. The CDR3 loop reads CSVGGDPFSYEQYF. The CDR3 nucleotides read TGCAGCGTTGGAGGAGACCCCTTCTCCTACGAGCAGTACTTC.